Shown below are 30 T cell receptor beta chains from a single sample sequenced in a study of beta chain features in type 1 diabetes (dated by TCRdb to 2016 to 2018). Library method: the immunoSEQ multiplex PCR assay. All of the isolated RNA was reverse transcribed with the High Capacity cDNA Reverse Transcription Kit, so expressed TCRB transcripts were sequenced. This is the immuneACCESS table as TCRdb keeps it, with only in-frame sequences that have V and J called. A part of the clones is gone; compared with another copy, unresolved V genes explain less than half, and the rest is unexplained. This sample gives over 150,000 clones in total; 6% to 9% of them show up just once. The top ten hold roughly 0.5% of the sample. Their target antigens are unknown. Findings and caveats that apply to the study as a whole: A moderate but significant shortening of TCRB CDR3 length was observed in type 1 diabetes patients in all four CD4+ subsets.

The sequencing sample was made of central memory CD4+ T cells from blood. Receptor source: a man between 18 and 29 years old with type 1 diabetes.

This clone came up a few times. This sequence joins TRBV7-2 and TRBJ2-7, with D possibly matching TRBD2 (6 bases). This CDR3 is built from 16 residues. Germline assignment: CDR1 SGHTA and CDR2 FQGNSA. Trimming pared 1 base from V and 0 bases from J, leaving 13 bases between. CDR3 sequence reads: CASSLVGGRSSYEQYF. The CDR3 DNA reads as TGTGCCAGCAGCTTAGTTGGGGGGAGAAGCTCCTACGAGCAGTACTTC.

This clone turned up a few times. This chain uses TRBV10-3 with TRBJ1-2; D perhaps matches TRBD1 (5 bases). Germline V gives CDR1 ENHRY, CDR2 SYGVKD. The V end was cut by 6 bases, the J end by 1 base, with 18 bases between. The CDR3 consists of 16 residues. The DNA for the CDR3 is TGTGCCATCAGGCAGGGATTGCTTATGGATAACTATGGCTACACCTTC. This encodes CAIRQGLLMDNYGYTF.

This clone was picked up a small number of times. The rearrangement uses TRBV7-9 and TRBJ1-2; D uncertain. V was trimmed by 1 base and J by 7 bases, leaving 13 bases between them. The CDR3 sequence is 14 residues long. Germline CDR1 is SEHNR and CDR2 is FQNEAQ (reference sequence). The CDR3 DNA is TGTGCCAGCAGCTTAGTTGCGGAAGGAAGTGGCTACACCTTC. Protein: CASSLVAEGSGYTF.

This clone came up a few times. This rearrangement joins TRBV5-4 to TRBJ2-1; possibly TRBD2 for D (6 bases). The V end lost 5 bases, the J end lost 0 bases, and 12 bases lay between the germline ends. This CDR3 region has 15 residues. Germline V gene sequence: CDR1 SGHNT, CDR2 YYREEE (reference sequence). The DNA of the CDR3 is TGTGCCAGCAGATACGGGAGTAGCTCCTACAATGAGCAGTTCTTC. Translation: CASRYGSSSYNEQFF. Drawing the rest from reference TRBV5-4 and TRBJ2-1, the complete variable domain is ETGVTQSPTHLIKTRGQQVTLRCSSQSGHNTVSWYQQALGQGPQFIFQYYREEENGRGNFPPRFSGLQFPNYSSELNVNALELDDSALYLCASRYGSSSYNEQFFGPGTRLTVL.

In this sample, this clone turned up many times. The chain recombines TRBV5-1 with TRBJ2-2; a weak D match, TRBD1 (5 bases). The CDR3 loop spans 15 amino acids. Germline-derived CDR1 and CDR2 are SGHRS and YFSETQ. Trimming shortened V by 0 bases and J by 6 bases, and 12 bases separated the two germline ends. The CDR3 is CASSLAPQGSGELFF. CDR3 DNA sequence: TGCGCCAGCAGCTTGGCACCCCAGGGTTCCGGGGAGCTGTTTTTT. Supplemented by reference TRBV5-1 and TRBJ2-2, the full variable domain reads KAGVTQTPRYLIKTRGQQVTLSCSPISGHRSVSWYQQTPGQGLQFLFEYFSETQRNKGNFPGRFSGRQFSNSRSEMNVSTLELGDSALYLCASSLAPQGSGELFFGEGSRLTVL.

This clone was seen more than once but under ten times. The chain is built from TRBV15 and TRBJ2-3; D remains ambiguous. The CDR3 is 15 residues long. The V gene lost 6 bases and the J gene lost 2 bases, with 15 bases spanning the gap. Germline V lookup: CDR1 LNHNV, CDR2 YYDKDF (reference sequence). The CDR3: CATRNFGGHTDTQYF. The CDR3, as DNA: TGTGCCACCAGAAACTTCGGCGGCCACACAGATACGCAGTATTTT. The full variable domain, completed using reference TRBV15 and TRBJ2-3, is DAMVIQNPRYQVTQFGKPVTLSCSQTLNHNVMYWYQQKSSQAPKLLFHYYDKDFNNEADTPDNFQSRRPNTSFCFLDIRSPGLGDTAMYLCATRNFGGHTDTQYFGPGTRLTVL.

This clone was counted at least ten times. CDR3 residues: CASSPRGVFNSYEQYF. The CDR3 coding sequence is TGTGCCAGCAGTCCCCGGGGGGTTTTTAACTCCTACGAGCAGTACTTC. V usage is TRBV28 and J usage is TRBJ2-7; TRBD2 agrees at 7 bases. After removal of 5 bases from V and 0 bases from J, the junction contained 10 bases not matched to a gene. The CDR3 runs 16 residues. Germline V gene data show CDR1 as MDHEN and CDR2 as SYDVKM.

A few counts support this clone. The rearrangement joins TRBV25-1 to TRBJ2-3; D gene ambiguous. CDR3 length: 15 amino acids. The V gene's germline CDR1 is MGHDK and CDR2 SYGVNS. V gave up 5 bases and J gave up 6 bases, with 18 bases separating them. CDR3 amino acids: CASSPSLAGSDTQYF. The CDR3, as DNA: TGTGCCAGCAGTCCCAGCCTGGCAGGCTCCGATACGCAGTATTTT.

Only a few counts were recorded for this clone. The rearrangement uses TRBV29-1 and TRBJ1-1; D is perhaps TRBD1 (5 bases). Looked up from germline, CDR1 is SQVTM and CDR2 is ANQGSEA. Deletions cut 3 bases from V and 11 bases from J, with 13 bases between. The CDR3 runs 11 residues. For the CDR3, the DNA is TGCAGCGTTGATTGGGCAGGGAATGCTTTCTTT. Residues: CSVDWAGNAFF.

The chain has TRBV6-6 and TRBJ2-1; 12 bases are shared with TRBD2. Germline-derived CDR1 and CDR2 are MNHNY and SVGAGI (reference sequence). The CDR3 loop spans 15 amino acids. V lost 0 bases and J lost 9; bases outside the gene matches: 3. The CDR3 DNA sequence: TGTGCCAGCAGTTACTCCTCTAGCGGGGGGGGTGAGCAGTTCTTC. Its translation: CASSYSSSGGGEQFF.

This clone occurred a few times. The chain is built from TRBV7-2 and TRBJ2-1, with unresolved D. The germline CDR1 and CDR2 sequences are SGHTA and FQGNSA. This CDR3 is built from 13 residues. Trimming removed 2 bases from V and 8 bases from J, with 10 bases in between. The CDR3 sequence is CASSLLSGDEQFF. CDR3 nucleotides: TGTGCCAGCAGCTTATTGTCCGGAGATGAGCAGTTCTTC.

The genes are TRBV9 and TRBJ1-5; tentative D call: TRBD1 (6 bases). V was shortened by 0 bases and J by 5 bases, with 12 bases between the two germline ends. Germline loops: CDR1 SGDLS, CDR2 YYNGEE. The CDR3 covers 15 residues. CDR3 amino acids: CASSVGGEGDQPQHF. The CDR3 DNA follows: TGTGCCAGCAGCGTAGGGGGAGAGGGGGATCAGCCCCAGCATTTT.

This chain connects TRBV6-5 to TRBJ1-1; D possibly corresponds to TRBD1 (5 bases). Trimming shortened V by 8 bases and J by 1 base, and 11 bases separated the two germline ends. The CDR3 is 13 residues long. Germline loops: CDR1 MNHEY, CDR2 SVGAGI. The DNA for the CDR3 is TGTGCCAGCTACAGAACAGGGAACACTGAAGCTTTCTTT. Translation gives CASYRTGNTEAFF.

A few counts support this clone. The rearrangement links TRBV7-2 to TRBJ1-2; D possibly corresponds to TRBD1 (5 bases). The V end was cut by 3 bases, the J end by 2 bases, with 7 bases between. Germline assignment: CDR1 SGHTA and CDR2 FQGNSA. This CDR3 contains 13 residues. The CDR3 coding sequence is TGTGCCAGCAGCTTGGGGGGGAACTATGGCTACACCTTC. It encodes CASSLGGNYGYTF.

This clone was found a few times. The rearrangement links TRBV5-6 to TRBJ1-6, with no clear D. This CDR3 contains 14 residues. Germline CDR1 is SGHDT and CDR2 is YYEEEE. Between the trimmed V and J ends, which lost 2 bases and 7 bases, there was a span of 10 bases. CDR3 coding DNA: TGTGCCAGCAGCTTCTCGATCGGGAATTCACCCCTCCACTTT. Amino acid sequence: CASSFSIGNSPLHF.

This clone showed up just a few times. The gene calls are TRBV30 and TRBJ2-1; the D gene is possibly TRBD2 (5 bases). Germline-derived CDR1 and CDR2 are GTSNPN and SVGIG (reference sequence). V shed 4 bases and J shed 0 bases, with 13 bases lying between them. The CDR3 runs 15 residues. In DNA, the CDR3 is TGTGCCTGGAAGTATCGGAGGTCCTCCTACAATGAGCAGTTCTTC. It codes for CAWKYRRSSYNEQFF. The whole variable domain, remainder taken from reference TRBV30 and TRBJ2-1, is SQTIHQWPATLVQPVGSPLSLECTVEGTSNPNLYWYRQAAGRGLQLLFYSVGIGQISSEVPQNLSASRPQDRQFILSSKKLLLSDSGFYLCAWKYRRSSYNEQFFGPGTRLTVL.

The table lists this clone with a few counts. The genes are TRBV11-2 and TRBJ2-3; the D gene is possibly TRBD2 (6 bases). V shed 3 bases and J shed 5 bases, with 21 bases lying between them. The CDR3 contains 17 residues. The germline V gene has CDR1 SGHAT and CDR2 FQNNGV. Here the CDR3 reads CASSFTKLAEGVDTQYF. CDR3 DNA: TGTGCCAGCAGCTTTACTAAATTAGCGGAAGGGGTAGATACGCAGTATTTT. The full variable domain, its missing parts supplied by reference TRBV11-2 and TRBJ2-3, is EAGVAQSPRYKIIEKRQSVAFWCNPISGHATLYWYQQILGQGPKLLIQFQNNGVVDDSQLPKDRFSAERLKGVDSTLKIQPAKLEDSAVYLCASSFTKLAEGVDTQYFGPGTRLTVL.

This clone was observed a few times. At one end the junction does not follow the germline gene, possibly because of a read error. This sequence joins TRBV6-1 and TRBJ2-7, with 8 bases aligning to TRBD2. Germline CDR1 is MNHNS and CDR2 is SASEGT. The CDR3 is 14 amino acids. The CDR3 DNA follows: TGTGCCATCAGTGAGTCTAGCGGGCTCGGCGAGCAGTACTTC. Its translation is CAISESSGLGEQYF.

This chain joins TRBV6-6 and TRBJ1-1; D uncertain. V was pared by 8 bases and J by 4 bases, with 17 bases between. CDR1 MNHNY and CDR2 SVGAGI come from the germline V gene (reference sequence). The CDR3 has 14 amino acids. The CDR3 sequence is CASSEEGKVTEAFF. The CDR3 DNA reads as TGTGCCAGCTCGGAAGAGGGCAAGGTCACTGAAGCTTTCTTT.

The chain joins TRBV9 to TRBJ2-5, with 7 bases lining up with TRBD2. Germline V gene sequence: CDR1 SGDLS, CDR2 YYNGEE. After removal of 4 bases from V and 6 bases from J, the junction contained 9 bases not matched to a gene. The CDR3 is made up of 14 amino acids. The CDR3 DNA is TGTGCCAGCAGCCGTGCGGGAGTGAGGCAGACCCAGTACTTC. Protein product: CASSRAGVRQTQYF.

In regard to this clone: At the DNA level, this CDR3 is encoded by other sequences in the same sample as well. J is TRBJ2-2 and V is TRBV19, with D maybe TRBD1 (6 bases). V lost 6 bases and J 4 bases, leaving 9 bases between the germline ends. This CDR3 spans 13 amino acids. Per germline, CDR1 LNHDA and CDR2 SQIVND (reference sequence). In DNA, the CDR3 is TGTGCCAGTAGCCCACAGGGCACCGGGGAGCTGTTTTTT. Its protein is CASSPQGTGELFF.

This clone has a count of ten or more. The chain carries TRBV7-2 and TRBJ2-3, with D maybe TRBD1 (6 bases). This CDR3 spans 12 amino acids. The ends were cut back, 5 bases at V and 6 bases at J, with 9 bases in the middle. Germline V lookup: CDR1 SGHTA, CDR2 FQGNSA. The CDR3 region is CASSRDTDTQYF. CDR3 nucleotides: TGTGCCAGCAGCCGGGACACGGATACGCAGTATTTT. The full variable domain, its missing parts supplied by reference TRBV7-2 and TRBJ2-3, is GAGVSQSPSNKVTEKGKDVELRCDPISGHTALYWYRQSLGQGLEFLIYFQGNSAPDKSGLPSDRFSAERTGGSVSTLTIQRTQQEDSAVYLCASSRDTDTQYFGPGTRLTVL.

The rearrangement joins TRBV7-8 to TRBJ2-7; D gene ambiguous. Germline loops: CDR1 SGHVS, CDR2 FQNEAQ. The CDR3 spans 11 residues. Between the trimmed V and J ends, which lost 1 base and 5 bases, there was a span of 3 bases. The CDR3 DNA reads as TGTGCCAGCAGCTTAGGTAACGAGCAGTACTTC. Translated, it gives CASSLGNEQYF. Full variable domain (outside the CDR3, taken from reference TRBV7-8 and TRBJ2-7): GAGVSQSPRYKVAKRGQDVALRCDPISGHVSLFWYQQALGQGPEFLTYFQNEAQLDKSGLPSDRFFAERPEGSVSTLKIQRTQQEDSAVYLCASSLGNEQYFGPGTRLTVT.

V is TRBV7-2 and J is TRBJ1-1; the D is unclear. The germline V gene encodes CDR1 SGHTA and CDR2 FQGNSA. There are 14 residues in the CDR3. Trimming removed 4 bases from V and 4 bases from J, with 13 bases in between. DNA of the CDR3: TGTGCCAGCAGCTCCAGGATTCGGGGCACTGAAGCTTTCTTT. This codes for CASSSRIRGTEAFF.

The V and J genes are TRBV15 and TRBJ2-7, with 8 bases aligning to TRBD2. Germline V CDR1 and CDR2: LNHNV, YYDKDF (reference sequence). This CDR3 comprises 16 residues. V lost 3 bases and J lost 4; bases outside the gene matches: 11. The CDR3: CATSSGEGLVGYEQYF. In DNA form, the CDR3 reads TGTGCCACCAGCAGTGGCGAGGGACTAGTAGGTTACGAGCAGTACTTC.

The chain joins TRBV7-8 to TRBJ2-1; 10 nucleotides agree with TRBD2. The CDR3 length is 18 residues. The V gene end was trimmed by 5 bases and the J gene end by 6 bases; junction bases not matched to a gene: 16. The germline V gene encodes CDR1 SGHVS and CDR2 FQNEAQ. The CDR3 region has the DNA TGTGCCAGCAGCATCAGACGCCTAAGCGGGGGGGCGACCAATGAGCAGTTCTTC. It specifies CASSIRRLSGGATNEQFF.

This clone was observed a few times. The chain has TRBV15 and TRBJ2-7, with D possibly being TRBD1 (5 bases). CDR1 is LNHNV and CDR2 is YYDKDF in the germline V gene (reference sequence). This CDR3 has 17 amino acids. V shed 3 bases and J shed 2 bases, with 20 bases lying between them. CDR3 coding DNA: TGTGCCACCAGCAGTAAACCCCGCCAGGGATTACCCTACGAGCAGTACTTC. It yields the protein CATSSKPRQGLPYEQYF.

The V and J genes are TRBV14 and TRBJ1-2; D unresolved. CDR1 is SGHDN and CDR2 is FVKESK in the germline V gene. The CDR3 totals 13 residues. V was pared by 1 base and J by 7 bases, with 10 bases between. This CDR3 is CASSQVSTRGYTF. DNA for the CDR3: TGTGCCAGCAGCCAAGTCTCTACGCGTGGCTACACCTTC.

This clone was detected a few times. The chain joins TRBV5-1 to TRBJ2-5; maybe TRBD1 (6 bases). CDR1 is SGHRS, CDR2 YFSETQ, per germline. V lost 6 bases to trimming and J lost 2 bases, with 14 bases between them. This CDR3 comprises 14 residues. The CDR3 region is CASTLLGQQETQYF. As DNA, the CDR3 is TGCGCCAGCACCCTTCTGGGACAACAAGAGACCCAGTACTTC.

This clone was seen a handful of times. The chain carries TRBV5-5 and TRBJ1-1; D unclear. The CDR3 sequence is 14 residues long. CDR1 is SGHKS and CDR2 is YYEKEE in the germline V gene (reference sequence). V lost 3 bases to trimming and J lost 5 bases, with 14 bases between them. For the CDR3, the DNA is TGTGCCAGCAGCTCCCCAGTAGAACAGACTGAAGCTTTCTTT. As protein: CASSSPVEQTEAFF.